Listed below are T cell receptor beta chains from one sample, sequenced in a study of shared clonotypes between healthy human individuals. Measured with immunoSEQ multiplex PCR; TCRdb has only the in-frame clones, and not every one. The table has around 1 million clones, about 80% seen once. The sample comprised memory CD4+ T cells sorted from blood. The receptors derive from a young man in good health. CDR3s include the opening cysteine and the closing phenylalanine or tryptophan. D genes are given only for firm matches. Clone size is stated in some rows and not others, as once, few, many or a class when expanded.

TRBJ2-7,-,-,TRBV5-8,TGTGCCAGCAGCTTGGCTGTGGGTGGGGGCGAGCAGTACTTC,CASSLAVGGGEQYF
TRBJ1-6,TRBD1,-,TRBV11-2,TGTGCCAGCAGTTACGGGACAGGGGCTTCACCCCTCCACTTT,CASSYGTGASPLHF
TRBJ2-2,-,-,TRBV6-4,TGTGCCAGCAGTGACTCCGCGGAGAAGAACACCGGGGAGCTGTTTTTT,CASSDSAEKNTGELFF
TRBJ2-1,-,few,TRBV5-6,TGTGCCAGCAGCTTGGAAAGGGGCTCTAGGGCGAATGAGCAGTTCTTC,CASSLERGSRANEQFF
TRBJ2-4,-,many,TRBV30,TGTGCCTGGAGTGACAAAAACATTCAGTACTTC,CAWSDKNIQYF
TRBJ2-1,-,-,TRBV19,TGTGCCAGTAGGCTATCGGGTCTCTCCTACAATGAGCAGTTCTTC,CASRLSGLSYNEQFF
TRBJ2-7,-,-,TRBV28,TGTGCCAGCAGCCTTTCCCCGGGGTCCCCCTACGAGCAGTACTTC,CASSLSPGSPYEQYF
TRBJ1-4,TRBD1,-,TRBV4-2,TGTGCCAGCAGCCAACCTCGGACAGGGGAAAAACTGTTTTTT,CASSQPRTGEKLFF
TRBJ2-3,TRBD2,-,TRBV2,TGTGCCAGCAGGGGGCCTGACTTGGCTAGCGGGAGGCACACAGATACGCAGTATTTT,CASRGPDLASGRHTDTQYF
TRBJ2-7,-,-,TRBV5-1,TGCGCCAGCAGCCTATCGAGCTCCTACGAGCAGTACTTC,CASSLSSSYEQYF
TRBJ2-7,-,-,TRBV6-6,TGTGCCAGCAACCAGGGAACGGGTGAGCAGTACTTC,CASNQGTGEQYF
TRBJ1-5,-,-,TRBV5-8,TGTGCCAGCAGCTTGTCGTGGGGGAATCCGGGGAATCAGCCCCAGCATTTT,CASSLSWGNPGNQPQHF
TRBJ2-7,-,-,TRBV5-1,TGCGCCAGCAGCTCCCAACCGGGGGGCGGAAGCTCCTACGAGCAGTACTTC,CASSSQPGGGSSYEQYF
TRBJ2-1,TRBD2,few,TRBV10-3,TGTGCCATCAGTGACGGGGGGTACAATGAGCAGTTCTTC,CAISDGGYNEQFF
TRBJ1-2,-,-,TRBV20-1,TGCAGTGCTAGAGATCTCGGGGAGGAGACCTTC,CSARDLGEETF
TRBJ1-4,TRBD1,few,TRBV5-8,TGTGCCAGCGGAGGGACAGGCCGTTTTGGAAAACTGTTTTTT,CASGGTGRFGKLFF
TRBJ2-3,TRBD2,-,TRBV5-1,TGCGCCAGCAGCGCAGGACTAGCGGGGCCCACAGATACGCAGTATTTT,CASSAGLAGPTDTQYF
TRBJ1-6,-,few,TRBV11-2,TGTGCCAGCAGCCCCGGGGGGGGCAACTCACCCCTCCACTTT,CASSPGGGNSPLHF
TRBJ2-2,-,-,TRBV11-2,TGTGCCAGCAGCTTAGTCCCAGGTGTGGCCGGGGAGCTGTTTTTT,CASSLVPGVAGELFF
TRBJ2-2,TRBD1,-,TRBV5-1,TGCGCCAGCAGCGCGGGACAGGCCCCCGGGGAGCTGTTTTTT,CASSAGQAPGELFF
TRBJ2-1,-,many,TRBV7-3,TGTGCCAGCAGCTTAGTTAGATCAGACTACAATGAGCAGTTCTTC,CASSLVRSDYNEQFF
TRBJ2-7,-,-,TRBV10-3,TGTGCCATCGCCAATGATCCGCTCTACGAGCAGTACTTC,CAIANDPLYEQYF
TRBJ2-4,TRBD1,once,TRBV4-3,TGCGCCAGCAGCCAGGCCGGGACAGGGTACATTCAGTACTTC,CASSQAGTGYIQYF
TRBJ2-7,-,-,TRBV6-1,TGTGCCAGCGGCGGTACATACGAGCAGTACTTC,CASGGTYEQYF
TRBJ2-1,TRBD1,-,TRBV10-3,TGTGCCATCAGTCTCGGACAGGGGGTCTCCTACAATGAGCAGTTCTTC,CAISLGQGVSYNEQFF